One sample yielded the 23 T cell receptor beta chains listed below, sequenced in a study of T cells after yellow fever vaccination. TCRdb re-analysed the 5' RACE reads in MiXCR, keeping a single row per CDR3 protein. The sample lists over 300,000 distinct CDR3 sequences; 3.6% were seen once. The sequences come from PBMCs, collected on the day of the yellow fever booster vaccination. These receptors came from a man aged 18 to 29 who received the YFV17D yellow fever vaccine.

This clonotype showed up just a few times. V and J are TRBV19 and TRBJ2-2; tentatively, D is TRBD1 (6 bases). Trimming took 4 bases from V and 3 from J, leaving 15 bases between them. Germline CDR1 and CDR2: LNHDA and SQIVND (reference sequence). CDR3 size: 16 residues. CDR3 coding DNA: TGTGCCAGTAGTAATTTTGAACAGGGATACACCGGGGAGCTGTTTTTT. Amino acid sequence: CASSNFEQGYTGELFF.

V gene TRBV12-3 or TRBV12-4 combines with J gene TRBJ2-7; 10 bases agree with TRBD1. The trim removed 5 bases at V and 4 bases at J, leaving 8 bases unmatched. This CDR3 has 15 amino acids. The CDR3 bases are TGTGCCAGCAGTCGACAGACAGGGGGCAGGTACGAGCAGTACTTC. This encodes CASSRQTGGRYEQYF.

This clonotype was found a few times. The gene calls are TRBV20-1 and TRBJ2-4; 7 nucleotides line up with TRBD2. Trimming took 3 bases from V and 1 from J; bases not matched to a gene: 12. This CDR3 comprises 17 residues. Germline loops: CDR1 DFQATT, CDR2 SNEGSKA (reference sequence). CDR3 loop: CSASFREGGAAKNIQYF. DNA of the CDR3: TGCAGTGCTAGCTTCAGGGAGGGAGGGGCGGCCAAAAACATTCAGTACTTC.

At least ten counts were recorded for this clonotype. This chain connects TRBV5-5 to TRBJ2-1; D is undetermined. Germline lookup yields CDR1 SGHKS and CDR2 YYEKEE (reference sequence). Trimming cost V 1 base and J 0 bases, with 14 bases left between them. There are 17 residues in the CDR3. CDR3 sequence: CASSLWIIPSSYNEQFF. For the CDR3, the DNA is TGTGCCAGCAGCTTGTGGATTATCCCGAGCTCCTACAATGAGCAGTTCTTC.

This clonotype was seen at least ten times. The gene calls are TRBV7-8 and TRBJ1-2, with D unresolved. The V gene's germline CDR1 is SGHVS and CDR2 FQNEAQ. V was trimmed by 0 bases and J by 7 bases, leaving 15 bases between them. The CDR3 has 15 residues. This chain's CDR3 is CASSLAAGTYPGYTF. The CDR3 region has the DNA TGTGCCAGCAGCTTAGCGGCAGGCACGTATCCTGGCTACACCTTC. Together with reference TRBV7-8 and TRBJ1-2, the CDR3 gives the full variable domain: GAGVSQSPRYKVAKRGQDVALRCDPISGHVSLFWYQQALGQGPEFLTYFQNEAQLDKSGLPSDRFFAERPEGSVSTLKIQRTQQEDSAVYLCASSLAAGTYPGYTFGSGTRLTVV.

This clonotype was seen repeatedly, ten times or more. The chain employs TRBV29-1 and TRBJ2-1, with a tentative D call TRBD2 (5 bases). Germline CDR1 reads SQVTM; CDR2 reads ANQGSEA. This CDR3 region has 12 residues. Trimming removed 7 bases at V and 5 bases at J, with 12 bases between. For the CDR3, the DNA is TGCAGCGCCCCGGGGTCCAACAATGAGCAGTTCTTC. This sequence encodes CSAPGSNNEQFF.

This clonotype was seen a handful of times. The chain carries TRBV5-4 and TRBJ2-3; tentatively, D is TRBD1 or TRBD2 (5 bases each). There are 15 residues in the CDR3. Germline-derived CDR1 and CDR2 are SGHNT and YYREEE (reference sequence). The V end lost 5 bases, the J end lost 0 bases, and 13 bases lay between the germline ends. CDR3 in amino acids: CASSNRGMSTDTQYF. CDR3 sequence (DNA): TGTGCCAGCAGTAACCGGGGCATGAGCACAGATACGCAGTATTTT.

The rearrangement joins TRBV5-1 to TRBJ2-2; D is ambiguous. This CDR3 has 15 amino acids. V gave up 4 bases and J gave up 6 bases, with 16 bases separating them. Germline V CDR1 and CDR2: SGHRS, YFSETQ. The CDR3 loop reads CASSERAVAAGELFF. DNA of the CDR3: TGCGCCAGCAGCGAAAGGGCCGTCGCCGCCGGGGAGCTGTTTTTT.

This clonotype came up many times. This chain links TRBV11-3 with TRBJ2-2; D is ambiguous. V dropped 3 bases and J dropped 1 base, with 9 bases sitting between them. Per the germline V gene, CDR1 is SGHNT and CDR2 is YENEEA. This CDR3 is 15 amino acids long. CDR3 nucleotides: TGTGCCAGCAGCTTCGGACGGTGGAACACCGGGGAGCTGTTTTTT. Translating gives CASSFGRWNTGELFF.

This clonotype was counted ten times or more. The V call is TRBV12-3 or TRBV12-4, the J call TRBJ2-1; D may be TRBD2 (7 bases). V shed 6 bases and J shed 2 bases, with 20 bases lying between them. The CDR3 length is 17 residues. The CDR3 here is CASSLNAGRGPYNEQFF. Written as DNA, the CDR3 is TGTGCCAGCAGCCTGAACGCGGGGCGGGGGCCCTACAATGAGCAGTTCTTC.

Here the CDR3 DNA reads TGTGCCAGCAGAAATCCCGACAGCTATGGCTACACCTTC. It codes for CASRNPDSYGYTF. The chain combines TRBV7-8 with TRBJ1-2; TRBD1 is a possible D gene (5 bases). V lost 6 bases and J lost 4, with 12 bases in between. CDR1 is SGHVS, CDR2 FQNEAQ, per germline. This CDR3 comprises 13 residues.

This clonotype was picked up many times. The V call is TRBV3-1, the J call TRBJ2-3; maybe TRBD2 (5 bases). The CDR3 totals 15 residues. Trimming left V 0 bases short and J 0 bases short, with 7 bases between. Germline CDR1 LGHDT, CDR2 YNNKEL (reference sequence). The CDR3 DNA follows: TGTGCCAGCAGCCAAGAATGGACTAGCACAGATACGCAGTATTTT. Protein: CASSQEWTSTDTQYF.

The table lists this clonotype with many counts. V is TRBV12-3 or TRBV12-4 and J is TRBJ2-1; unclear D gene. CDR3 length: 11 amino acids. The germline V and J ends were trimmed by 5 bases and 7 bases, with 6 bases remaining between them. CDR3 loop: CASSPRNEQFF. CDR3 nucleotides: TGTGCCAGCAGTCCCCGGAATGAGCAGTTCTTC.

The rearrangement links TRBV5-5 to TRBJ2-5; 10 positions agree with TRBD1. J was trimmed by 5 bases and V by 2 bases; bases with no gene match: 9. The CDR3 sequence is 16 residues long. Germline CDR1 reads SGHKS; CDR2 reads YYEKEE (reference sequence). In nucleotides, the CDR3 is TGTGCCAGCAGCTTTTCCCCGGGACAGGGGCGGGAGACCCAGTACTTC. Translation gives CASSFSPGQGRETQYF.

In this sample, this clonotype turned up many times. The gene calls are TRBV7-3 and TRBJ2-2; possible D gene TRBD1, 6 bases. Germline V CDR1 and CDR2: SGHTA, FQGTGA. Trimming took off 5 bases at V and 3 bases at J, with 10 bases between the two ends. The CDR3 has 14 residues. CDR3 amino acids: CASSQGYDTGELFF. DNA of the CDR3: TGTGCCAGCAGCCAGGGGTATGACACCGGGGAGCTGTTTTTT. The complete variable domain, with remaining parts taken from reference TRBV7-3 and TRBJ2-2, reads GAGVSQTPSNKVTEKGKYVELRCDPISGHTALYWYRQSLGQGPEFLIYFQGTGAADDSGLPNDRFFAVRPEGSVSTLKIQRTERGDSAVYLCASSQGYDTGELFFGEGSRLTVL.

A few counts support this clonotype. The chain combines TRBV5-6 with TRBJ2-3, with D tentatively TRBD1 (5 bases). Trimming left V 4 bases short and J 4 bases short, with 7 bases between. Germline CDR1 and CDR2: SGHDT and YYEEEE. The CDR3 has 12 residues. CDR3: CASSQTADTQYF. The CDR3 bases are TGTGCCAGCAGCCAGACAGCAGATACGCAGTATTTT.

The rearrangement joins TRBV7-6 to TRBJ2-7; 9 bases line up with TRBD2. The ends lost 8 bases at V and 0 bases at J; junction bases unmatched: 8. Germline CDR1 reads SGHVS; CDR2 reads FNYEAQ. The length of the CDR3 is 15 residues. The CDR3 loop is CASGMSGGYSYEQYF. The CDR3 DNA reads as TGTGCCAGCGGCATGAGCGGGGGGTACTCCTACGAGCAGTACTTC. Drawing the rest from reference TRBV7-6 and TRBJ2-7, the complete variable domain is GAGVSQSPRYKVTKRGQDVALRCDPISGHVSLYWYRQALGQGPEFLTYFNYEAQQDKSGLPNDRFSAERPEGSISTLTIQRTEQRDSAMYRCASGMSGGYSYEQYFGPGTRLTVT.

The chain has TRBV19 and TRBJ1-4; TRBD1 is a possible D gene (6 bases). The germline V gene encodes CDR1 LNHDA and CDR2 SQIVND (reference sequence). Deletions cut 6 bases from V and 7 bases from J, with 15 bases between. The CDR3 is 14 amino acids. CDR3 nucleotide sequence: TGTGCCAGTAGCCGCCCGGGGGGCGTTGAAAAACTGTTTTTT. As protein: CASSRPGGVEKLFF.

In this sample, this clonotype turned up many times. The chain couples TRBV6-5 to TRBJ2-6; unclear D gene. CDR1 is MNHEY and CDR2 is SVGAGI in the germline V gene. CDR3 length: 20 residues. Trimming took off 0 bases at V and 4 bases at J, with 22 bases between the two ends. The CDR3 sequence is CASSYSTRGPLDPGANVLTF. The CDR3 DNA reads as TGTGCCAGCAGTTACTCGACGAGAGGCCCGCTTGACCCCGGGGCCAACGTCCTGACTTTC.

This clonotype has just a few counts. The chain is built from TRBV7-2 and TRBJ1-1, with D unresolved. V was trimmed by 3 bases and J by 0 bases, leaving 14 bases between them. The length of the CDR3 is 16 residues. Looked up from germline, CDR1 is SGHTA and CDR2 is FQGNSA. The CDR3 is CASSFVGETMNTEAFF. The CDR3 bases are TGTGCCAGCAGCTTTGTCGGGGAGACCATGAACACTGAAGCTTTCTTT.

In its sample, this clonotype was seen many times. The chain employs TRBV6-5 and TRBJ2-5, with a weak D call TRBD1 (6 bases). V dropped 8 bases and J dropped 1 base, with 17 bases sitting between them. The CDR3 loop spans 15 amino acids. The germline V gene has CDR1 MNHEY and CDR2 SVGAGI. Here the CDR3 DNA reads TGTGCCAGCGCTCGAGAGGGGGTTCCCCAAGAGACCCAGTACTTC. Translated, it gives CASAREGVPQETQYF.

The V and J genes are TRBV19 and TRBJ1-2; perhaps TRBD1 as D (5 bases). The CDR3 contains 12 residues. CDR1 is LNHDA, CDR2 SQIVND, per germline (reference sequence). The V end lost 8 bases, the J end lost 10 bases, and 17 bases lay between the germline ends. As DNA, the CDR3 is TGTGCCAGTGCCGCGACAGCTTGGGACTACACCTTC. This translates into CASAATAWDYTF.

This clonotype was found many times. The rearrangement uses TRBV5-1 and TRBJ2-2; the D is unclear. V gave up 0 bases and J gave up 2 bases, with 8 bases separating them. Germline values: CDR1 SGHRS, CDR2 YFSETQ. CDR3 length: 15 residues. CDR3 residues: CASSLATPNTGELFF. CDR3 sequence (DNA): TGCGCCAGCAGCTTGGCAACACCTAACACCGGGGAGCTGTTTTTT.